This is a list of T cell receptor beta chains from one sample in a study of response to subunit inactivated influenza vaccine. TCRdb re-called the RT-PCR reads through MiXCR, storing one row per CDR3 protein. The sample comprises 200,000 to 300,000 distinct CDR3 sequences, less than 15% of which are singletons, and roughly 7.7% rests with the top ten. Sample: non-naive T cells sorted from PBMCs, taken around 15 days before vaccination. The receptors originated from a man between 50 and 59 years old who received an inactivated influenza vaccine. CDR3s include the opening cysteine and the closing phenylalanine or tryptophan. D genes are given only for firm matches. A clone size is listed for some rows: how often the clone was seen (once, few, many), or a class if it is expanded.

>TRBJ2-7|.|TRBD2|TRBV5-1
CASSSGGGVYEQYF
TGCGCCAGCAGCTCTGGCGGGGGGGTTTACGAGCAGTACTTC
>TRBJ1-1|few|.|TRBV14
CASSQDSEAFF
TGTGCCAGCAGCCAAGATAGTGAAGCTTTCTTT
>TRBJ2-1|many|TRBD2|TRBV6-1
CASSQTGGPYNEQFF
TGTGCCAGCAGCCAGACGGGGGGACCTTACAATGAGCAGTTCTTC
>TRBJ2-5|few|.|TRBV30
CAWSVLFRDPQYF
TGTGCCTGGAGTGTACTATTTCGGGATCCCCAGTACTTC
>TRBJ1-5|many|TRBD1|TRBV28
CASSLSGGVQPQHF
TGTGCCAGCAGTTTATCAGGGGGCGTTCAGCCCCAGCATTTT
>TRBJ1-5|many|.|TRBV12-3/TRBV12-4
CASSWQGSNQPQHF
TGTGCCAGCAGTTGGCAGGGAAGCAATCAGCCCCAGCATTTT
>TRBJ2-1|many|.|TRBV5-1
CASSLSLGYYNEQFF
TGCGCCAGCAGCTTGTCCCTAGGATACTACAATGAGCAGTTCTTC
>TRBJ2-1|many|.|TRBV5-1
CASSLRTSEGGEQFF
TGCGCCAGCAGCCTCAGGACGTCAGAGGGGGGAGAGCAGTTCTTC
>TRBJ2-5|.|TRBD2|TRBV3-1
CASSQDPIAGSETQYF
TGTGCCAGCAGCCAAGATCCAATAGCGGGGAGCGAGACCCAGTACTTC
>TRBJ2-1|many|.|TRBV7-9
CASGPWKSSYNEQFF
TGTGCCAGCGGGCCGTGGAAGAGCTCCTACAATGAGCAGTTCTTC
>TRBJ2-1|many|.|TRBV3-1
CATGEGQPNNEQFF
TGTGCCACCGGGGAGGGACAGCCAAACAATGAGCAGTTCTTC
>TRBJ2-3|.|TRBD2|TRBV5-4
CASSIREVRTDTQYF
TGTGCCAGCAGCATCCGGGAGGTGCGCACAGATACGCAGTATTTT
>TRBJ2-2|.|.|TRBV27
CASSFTGLEYTGELFF
TGTGCCAGCAGTTTTACGGGACTGGAATACACCGGGGAGCTGTTTTTT
>TRBJ2-1|.|TRBD1|TRBV4-2
CASSPRDRDLNEQCF
TGTGCCAGCAGCCCGCGGGACAGGGATCTCAATGAGCAGTGCTTC
>TRBJ2-2|.|.|TRBV6-1
CASLKGNTGELFF
TGTGCCAGCCTAAAAGGAAACACCGGGGAGCTGTTTTTT
>TRBJ1-6|.|.|TRBV28
CASSFIISIHNSPLHF
TGTGCCAGCAGTTTTATTATCTCGATACATAATTCACCCCTCCACTTT
>TRBJ1-1|.|TRBD1|TRBV5-1
CASSLGTGRDTEAFF
TGCGCCAGCAGCCTCGGGACAGGGAGGGACACTGAAGCTTTCTTT
>TRBJ1-2|few|TRBD1|TRBV7-9
CASSTSDVPTGMKTF
TGTGCCAGCAGTACCTCAGACGTACCGACAGGGATGAAGACCTTC
>TRBJ1-1|.|.|TRBV7-9
CASSPRGRVNTEAFF
TGTGCCAGCAGCCCCCGGGGCAGGGTAAACACTGAAGCTTTCTTT
>TRBJ1-2|few|.|TRBV6-5
CASSSAQWRYTF
TGTGCCAGCAGCTCTGCCCAGTGGCGCTACACCTTC
>TRBJ2-7|many|.|TRBV3-1
CASSQDPRRERDYYEQYF
TGTGCCAGCAGCCAAGATCCCCGGCGGGAAAGGGATTACTACGAGCAGTACTTC
>TRBJ2-5|.|.|TRBV29-1
CSVGVLEGTQYF
TGCAGCGTTGGGGTGCTTGAGGGGACCCAGTACTTC
>TRBJ2-7|.|TRBD2|TRBV11-2
CASSLGGLAGEYF
TGTGCCAGCAGCTTAGGGGGACTAGCGGGGGAGTACTTC
>TRBJ2-5|.|.|TRBV5-1
CASSFSGHRETHYF
TGCGCCAGCAGCTTTTCGGGACACCGGGAGACCCATTACTTC
>TRBJ2-3|many|TRBD1|TRBV5-1
CASSAGTGSDTQYF
TGCGCCAGCAGCGCCGGGACAGGGTCAGATACGCAGTATTTT
>TRBJ1-4|few|.|TRBV11-2
CASTLNRLTNEKLFF
TGTGCCAGCACCTTAAATAGGTTAACTAATGAAAAACTGTTTTTT
>TRBJ1-1|many|.|TRBV20-1
CSARKSGTSNTEAFF
TGCAGTGCTAGAAAATCCGGGACTTCGAACACTGAAGCTTTCTTT
>TRBJ2-1|many|TRBD2|TRBV2
CATNPSGRVDEQFF
TGTGCCACCAACCCTAGCGGGAGGGTGGATGAGCAGTTCTTC
>TRBJ2-5|.|TRBD2|TRBV7-9
CASSSMTSGGVETQYF
TGTGCCAGCAGCTCGATGACTAGCGGGGGGGTCGAGACCCAGTACTTC
>TRBJ2-2|few|.|TRBV3-1
CASSHYRDPGELFF
TGTGCCAGCAGCCATTACAGGGACCCCGGGGAGCTGTTTTTT
>TRBJ2-7|.|.|TRBV28
CASGDYYEQYF
TGTGCCAGCGGGGATTACTACGAGCAGTACTTC
>TRBJ1-2|few|.|TRBV18
CASSPGGNLYGYTF
TGTGCCAGCTCACCAGGCGGGAACTTATATGGCTACACCTTC
>TRBJ2-5|.|.|TRBV25-1
CASIRTVQETQYF
TGTGCCAGCATACGGACAGTACAAGAGACCCAGTACTTC
>TRBJ2-3|many|.|TRBV20-1
CSARPSGTDTQYF
TGCAGTGCCCGACCCTCAGGCACAGATACGCAGTATTTT
>TRBJ2-2|.|TRBD2|TRBV5-4
CASSSRTSGISSGELFF
TGTGCCAGCAGTTCGCGGACTAGCGGGATATCGAGCGGGGAGCTGTTTTTT
>TRBJ2-7|.|.|TRBV10-1
CASSESPDSEQYF
TGCGCCAGCAGTGAGTCACCTGACTCCGAGCAGTACTTC
>TRBJ2-5|few|.|TRBV28
CASSLPVYFREETQYF
TGTGCCAGCAGTTTGCCGGTCTACTTTCGAGAGGAGACCCAGTACTTC
>TRBJ2-5|.|TRBD1|TRBV7-3
CASSPTTGAETQYF
TGTGCCAGCAGCCCCACTACAGGGGCAGAGACCCAGTACTTC
>TRBJ2-1|.|.|TRBV2
CASSEALQDGEQFF
TGTGCCAGCAGTGAAGCGCTTCAGGACGGGGAGCAGTTCTTC
>TRBJ2-1|.|.|TRBV12-3/TRBV12-4
CASSPKAYNEQFF
TGTGCCAGCAGTCCCAAGGCCTACAATGAGCAGTTCTTC
>TRBJ2-2|few|.|TRBV28
CASRRGLNTGELFF
TGTGCCAGCAGAAGGGGACTGAACACCGGGGAGCTGTTTTTT
>TRBJ2-1|.|TRBD2|TRBV12-3/TRBV12-4
CASSLSSGEGYNEQFF
TGTGCCAGCAGTTTATCTAGCGGGGAGGGCTACAATGAGCAGTTCTTC